This T cell receptor beta chain was found in a study of cytotoxic CD8 clonotypes in ibrutinib-treated CLL. General study points: Baseline clonality, higher than in age-matched healthy donors, tracked circulating CD8+ T-cell counts. Clonality climbed at ibrutinib response, then dropped toward baseline at progression.

CDR3 size: 13 residues. Germline lookup yields CDR1 MNHEY and CDR2 SVGAGI. V dropped 0 bases and J dropped 10; count of bases not matched to a gene: 2. Sequencing used immunoSEQ multiplex PCR; TCRdb keeps in-frame clones, though not all of them. The data show around 160,000 clones, 81% seen once. Of note for this clone: Its target is not known.

The V gene is TRBV6-5, the J gene TRBJ2-1; 8 bases line up with TRBD2. This TCR was recovered from a human donor with chronic lymphocytic leukemia. The sequences come from PBMCs, collected after 12 months of ibrutinib treatment. The CDR3 DNA reads as TGTGCCAGCAGTTACTCGCCTAGCGGGGAGCAGTTCTTC. It translates to CASSYSPSGEQFF.